This is a list of T cell receptor beta chains from one sample in a study of blood T cell repertoires in COVID-19. Profiled with immunoSEQ multiplex PCR; TCRdb holds only in-frame clones, not every one. The profile covers 95,000 to 150,000 clones, with approximately 85% appearing a single time and 5% to 6% taken by the ten largest. Material for sequencing was peripheral blood. Receptor source: a human donor in a cohort sampled during active COVID-19. CDR3s include the opening cysteine and the closing phenylalanine or tryptophan. The D gene is left open where the match is weak. Only some rows state a clone size, as once, few, many or a class for expanded clones.

v_gene,d_gene,j_gene,abundance,CDR3nt,CDR3aa
TRBV27,TRBD1,TRBJ2-3,-,TGTGCCAGCAGTTCGGACAGGGTTCGAATAGATACGCAGTATTTT,CASSSDRVRIDTQYF
TRBV7-2,-,TRBJ1-6,-,TGTGCCAGCAGCTCTGGCGGTGTACAGGGAAATTCACCCCTCCACTTT,CASSSGGVQGNSPLHF
TRBV3-1/TRBV3-2,-,TRBJ1-6,-,TGTGCCAGCAGCCAAGGGAGAGATAATTCACCCCTCCACTTT,CASSQGRDNSPLHF
TRBV7-2,TRBD1,TRBJ1-5,few,TGTGCCAGCAGCTCAAGCAGACAGGGTATTAACTTTAGGCCCCAGCATTTT,CASSSSRQGINFRPQHF
TRBV27,TRBD2,TRBJ2-3,-,TGTGCCAGCAGGGCTAGCGGGATAGATACGCAGTATTTT,CASRASGIDTQYF
TRBV10-1,-,TRBJ2-1,once,TGCGCCAGCAGTGCGAGTTCGGCTAGCGCAGAGGATGAGCAGTTCTTC,CASSASSASAEDEQFF
TRBV9,TRBD2,TRBJ2-3,-,TGTGCCAGCAGCGCATCCGGGACTAGATACACAGATACGCAGTATTTT,CASSASGTRYTDTQYF
TRBV15,TRBD1,TRBJ2-3,-,TGTGCCACGCGGCCGGGACAGCGCACAGATACGCAGTATTTT,CATRPGQRTDTQYF
TRBV7-9,TRBD1,TRBJ1-4,-,TGTGCCAGCAGCGGACAGGGGGTAGGACTGTTTTTT,CASSGQGVGLFF
TRBV6-6,TRBD1,TRBJ1-6,-,TGTGCCACCGAGCCCAGGGGGAACGATAATTCACCCCTCCACTTT,CATEPRGNDNSPLHF